This TCR beta chain was identified in a study of blood T cell repertoires in COVID-19. Background on the study: Specimens from acute and convalescent COVID-19 originated in the United States, Italy and Spain.

Original methodology: Reference gene primer amplification gave estimated nucleated cell counts. The data were produced by immunoSEQ multiplex PCR, yet TCRdb's version contains in-frame clones alone and is incomplete. V and J calls and clone size follow that table, whereas D and trimming were derived from the DNA. The sample lists 90,000 to 150,000 clones; around 88% were seen once. The V end lost 3 bases, the J end lost 3 bases, and 7 bases lay between the germline ends. Germline loops: CDR1 SGHTA, CDR2 FQGTGA. The CDR3 is made up of 13 amino acids. Sequences were obtained from peripheral blood. The TCR was taken from a woman aged 50 to 60 with active or convalescent COVID-19. The chain is built from TRBV7-3 and TRBJ2-3, with TRBD2 as a possible D gene (5 bases). CDR3 sequence: CASSFPGTDTQYF. The CDR3 bases are TGTGCCAGCAGCTTCCCGGGGACAGATACGCAGTATTTT.